The clone carrying this T cell receptor (beta chain) was seen a single time. This entry belongs to a study of cytomegalovirus exposure and HLA in healthy donors. CDR1 is MNHNS, CDR2 SASEGT, per germline. With 2 bases removed from V and 1 base from J, the gap between germline ends came to 15 bases. This CDR3 has 17 amino acids. TCRdb's table, derived via immunoSEQ multiplex PCR, lists solely in-frame clones and lacks some. Altogether 150,000 to 200,000 clones are present, roughly 90% being singletons, with the ten largest covering 4% to 5%. The gene calls are TRBV6-1 and TRBJ1-5, with D possibly matching TRBD1 (5 bases). This TCR was recovered from a man younger than 30 in good health and CMV-seropositive. Material for sequencing was PBMCs. The DNA of the CDR3 is TGTGCCAGCAGTGAAACCTTTGGGAGGGGCAGCAATCAGCCCCAGCATTTT. Amino acids: CASSETFGRGSNQPQHF.